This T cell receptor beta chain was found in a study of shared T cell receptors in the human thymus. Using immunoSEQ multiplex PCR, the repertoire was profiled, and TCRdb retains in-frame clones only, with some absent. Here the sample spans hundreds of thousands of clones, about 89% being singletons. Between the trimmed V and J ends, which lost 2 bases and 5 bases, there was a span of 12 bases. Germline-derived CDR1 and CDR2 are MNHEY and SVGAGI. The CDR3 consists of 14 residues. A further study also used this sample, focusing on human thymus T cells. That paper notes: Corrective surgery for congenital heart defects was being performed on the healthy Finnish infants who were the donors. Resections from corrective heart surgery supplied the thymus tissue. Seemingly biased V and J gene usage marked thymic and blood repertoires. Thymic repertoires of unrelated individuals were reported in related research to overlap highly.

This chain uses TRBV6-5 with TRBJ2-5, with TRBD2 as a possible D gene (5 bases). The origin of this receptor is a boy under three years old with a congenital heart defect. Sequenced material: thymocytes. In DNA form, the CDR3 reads TGTGCCAGCAGTTACGAGGCGGGTCGGGAGACCCAGTACTTC. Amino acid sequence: CASSYEAGRETQYF.